The 26 T cell receptor beta chains listed next were all sequenced from one sample in a study of shared clonotypes between healthy human individuals. The naive CD8 fraction comprised CD45RO-negative cells positively selected for CCR7 and excluded terminally differentiated effector memory CD45RA+ cells. The repertoire was sequenced with immunoSEQ multiplex PCR; TCRdb's copy has only in-frame clones and lacks some. The sample includes millions of clones, approximately 94% of them seen just once. Sequencing was performed on naive CD8+ T cells sorted from blood. These receptor sequences come from a man younger than 35 in good health.

The chain combines TRBV6-1 with TRBJ2-7, with 7 bases aligning to TRBD2. With 6 bases clipped from V and 5 bases from J, the junction kept 4 bases outside the gene matches. Germline V gene lookup returns CDR1 MNHNS and CDR2 SASEGT. CDR3 size: 12 residues. The CDR3 nucleotides read TGTGCCAGCAGGGGGGGGTCTAACGAGCAGTACTTC. Residues: CASRGGSNEQYF.

The chain uses TRBV6-1 and TRBJ1-1, with 10 nucleotides matching TRBD1. CDR1 is MNHNS, CDR2 SASEGT, per germline. This CDR3 spans 15 amino acids. Germline trimming cut 6 bases from V and 8 bases from J; bases unmatched to any gene: 12. This CDR3 is CASSAPGQGIWEAFF. The CDR3 DNA follows: TGTGCCAGCAGCGCCCCGGGACAGGGGATATGGGAAGCTTTCTTT.

The chain couples TRBV5-6 to TRBJ2-2, with D uncertain. CDR1 and CDR2 (germline): SGHDT, YYEEEE. V lost 1 base and J lost 1, with 8 bases in between. The CDR3 covers 15 residues. The CDR3 DNA is TGTGCCAGCAGCTTGCGTGTAAGGAACACCGGGGAGCTGTTTTTT. As protein: CASSLRVRNTGELFF. The full variable domain, with the rest looked up from reference TRBV5-6 and TRBJ2-2, is DAGVTQSPTHLIKTRGQQVTLRCSPKSGHDTVSWYQQALGQGPQFIFQYYEEEERQRGNFPDRFSGHQFPNYSSELNVNALLLGDSALYLCASSLRVRNTGELFFGEGSRLTVL.

This rearrangement joins TRBV13 to TRBJ2-5; D gene uncertain. The CDR3 has 16 residues. V dropped 3 bases and J dropped 5 bases, with 19 bases sitting between them. Germline V gene lookup returns CDR1 PRHDT and CDR2 FYEKMQ (reference sequence). CDR3 bases: TGTGCCAGCAGCTTCGCAGGAGATGGCAGGTTGGAGACCCAGTACTTC. Amino acids: CASSFAGDGRLETQYF.

This chain links TRBV30 with TRBJ2-7; D possibly matches TRBD1 or TRBD2 (6 bases each). Germline CDR1 and CDR2: GTSNPN and SVGIG (reference sequence). This CDR3 is built from 13 residues. V gave up 5 bases and J gave up 3 bases, with 14 bases separating them. The CDR3 bases are TGTGCCTGGGCTTCACAGGGAGGCTACGAGCAGTACTTC. It yields the protein CAWASQGGYEQYF.

As regards this clone: Other DNA sequences in the same sample also yield this CDR3. V usage is TRBV6-5 and J usage is TRBJ2-5; D is unresolved. Trimming took 4 bases from V and 3 from J, leaving 6 bases between them. The CDR3 has 12 residues. Germline lookup yields CDR1 MNHEY and CDR2 SVGAGI. The CDR3, as DNA: TGTGCCAGCAGTTCCACGGAAGAGACCCAGTACTTC. Its translation: CASSSTEETQYF.

This chain links TRBV6-5 with TRBJ2-1, with TRBD1 matching over 8 bases. Germline lookup yields CDR1 MNHEY and CDR2 SVGAGI. With V trimmed by 6 bases and J by 5 bases, 9 bases remained unmatched. The CDR3 is 15 amino acids. The CDR3 region is CASSLLTGQDNEQFF. The CDR3, as DNA: TGTGCCAGCAGCCTACTCACGGGACAGGACAATGAGCAGTTCTTC.

V gene TRBV6-4 combines with J gene TRBJ1-2, with D hard to call. The germline V gene encodes CDR1 MRHNA and CDR2 SNTAGT. This CDR3 is 16 amino acids long. Trimming removed 2 bases from V and 7 bases from J, with 20 bases in between. CDR3 nucleotides: TGTGCCAGCAGTGACGCTAGCGAGAAGGATTTGGGTGGCTACACCTTC. Its translation is CASSDASEKDLGGYTF.

The rearrangement joins TRBV4-3 to TRBJ2-7, with a possible D match to TRBD1 (6 bases). Germline loops: CDR1 LGHNA, CDR2 YSLEER. Trimming stripped 2 bases from V and 2 bases from J, with 13 bases between. The CDR3 runs to 15 residues. The CDR3 loop reads CASSQSGTLPYEQYF. CDR3 sequence (DNA): TGCGCCAGCAGCCAATCCGGGACACTCCCCTACGAGCAGTACTTC.

This rearrangement joins TRBV28 to TRBJ2-5; D is tentatively TRBD1 or TRBD2 (5 bases each). Germline CDR1 MDHEN, CDR2 SYDVKM. The CDR3 consists of 15 residues. The V end lost 7 bases, the J end lost 1 base, and 16 bases lay between the germline ends. CDR3 coding DNA: TGTGCCAGCACCCCTTCTGAGGGGTTCCAAGAGACCCAGTACTTC. Its protein product is CASTPSEGFQETQYF.

The chain has TRBV6-1 and TRBJ2-7; the match to TRBD1 covers 7 bases. The CDR3 is made up of 14 amino acids. Per germline, CDR1 MNHNS and CDR2 SASEGT. V was pared by 3 bases and J by 5 bases, with 7 bases of the junction left unmatched. CDR3 sequence reads: CASSDLLGGNEQYF. In DNA, the CDR3 is TGTGCCAGCAGTGATCTGTTAGGGGGCAACGAGCAGTACTTC.

The chain couples TRBV9 to TRBJ1-6; 9 bases are shared with TRBD1. Trimming took 3 bases from V and 9 from J; bases not matched to a gene: 4. The CDR3 is 14 residues long. The germline CDR1 and CDR2 sequences are SGDLS and YYNGEE. CDR3 sequence (DNA): TGTGCCAGCAGCGATACAGGGGGCGCTTCACCCCTCCACTTT. This sequence encodes CASSDTGGASPLHF.

V is TRBV19 and J is TRBJ2-7, with unresolved D. This CDR3 is built from 13 residues. In germline, CDR1 is LNHDA, CDR2 SQIVND (reference sequence). The V and J ends lost 1 base and 7 bases respectively, with 11 bases between them. The CDR3 nucleotides read TGTGCCAGTAGTATAGGCTTTTTAAAGGAGCAGTACTTC. Translating gives CASSIGFLKEQYF.

The chain links TRBV2 to TRBJ1-3; D might be TRBD1 (5 bases). This CDR3 comprises 13 residues. V lost 7 bases, J lost 7 bases, and 14 bases lay in between. Per the germline V gene, CDR1 is SNHLY and CDR2 is FYNNEI. Written as DNA, the CDR3 is TGTGCCAGCAAACGGGGCGAGGGGAACACCATATATTTT. This sequence encodes CASKRGEGNTIYF.

Of note for this clone: Other nucleotide sequences from this sample produce the same CDR3. The chain joins TRBV28 to TRBJ2-7; D gene uncertain. Trimming took off 5 bases at V and 4 bases at J, with 6 bases between the two ends. The germline CDR1 and CDR2 sequences are MDHEN and SYDVKM. The CDR3 runs 11 residues. DNA of the CDR3: TGTGCCAGCAGTCTCGGATACGAGCAGTACTTC. It is translated as CASSLGYEQYF.

As for this clone: Distinct nucleotide sequences in the sample also encode this CDR3. The chain recombines TRBV2 with TRBJ1-2, with D possibly matching TRBD1 (6 bases). The CDR3 has 14 amino acids. From germline, CDR1 is SNHLY and CDR2 FYNNEI. The V end was cut by 3 bases, the J end by 2 bases, with 10 bases between. In DNA form, the CDR3 reads TGTGCCAGCAGTGATAGGGGGGTAAACTATGGCTACACCTTC. Translating it yields CASSDRGVNYGYTF.

V is TRBV7-6 and J is TRBJ2-7, with TRBD1 matching 10 bases. Germline V gene sequence: CDR1 SGHVS, CDR2 FNYEAQ. The CDR3 has 15 residues. Trimming at V came to 5 bases and at J to 3 bases, leaving 7 bases not matched to a gene. In DNA form, the CDR3 reads TGTGCCAGCAGCCCCCGGACAGGGGGTATCTACGAGCAGTACTTC. Protein sequence: CASSPRTGGIYEQYF. The full variable domain, with the rest looked up from reference TRBV7-6 and TRBJ2-7, is GAGVSQSPRYKVTKRGQDVALRCDPISGHVSLYWYRQALGQGPEFLTYFNYEAQQDKSGLPNDRFSAERPEGSISTLTIQRTEQRDSAMYRCASSPRTGGIYEQYFGPGTRLTVT.

Worth noting for this clone: Other DNA sequences in this specimen translate into the identical CDR3. CDR3 bases: TGCAGCGTTGACCCAGGAACCTACGAGCAGTACTTC. It is translated as CSVDPGTYEQYF. The rearrangement uses TRBV29-1 and TRBJ2-7; no reliable D call. The CDR3 sequence is 12 residues long. In germline, CDR1 is SQVTM, CDR2 ANQGSEA. Trimming cost V 3 bases and J 2 bases, with 8 bases left between them.

This clone was recorded only once. The chain is built from TRBV27 and TRBJ1-5; 9 bases are shared with TRBD1. The CDR3 extends over 17 amino acids. Unmatched junction bases numbered 14, after V lost 6 bases and J lost 5 bases. CDR1 and CDR2 from the germline V gene are MNHEY and SMNVEV (reference sequence). CDR3 DNA: TGTGCCAGCAGCAACTCCCGGGACAGGGAGGGGGATCAGCCCCAGCATTTT. This gives the protein CASSNSRDREGDQPQHF.

This clone appeared once. V gene TRBV5-6 combines with J gene TRBJ1-6; tentative D call: TRBD1 (5 bases). This CDR3 is built from 15 residues. V was pared by 2 bases and J by 3 bases, with 9 bases between. Germline V gives CDR1 SGHDT, CDR2 YYEEEE. In DNA, the CDR3 is TGTGCCAGCAGCTTCCAGGGAATCTATAATTCACCCCTCCACTTT. As protein: CASSFQGIYNSPLHF.

This rearrangement joins TRBV6-1 to TRBJ1-1; D is uncertain. The CDR3 sequence is 11 residues long. The V and J ends lost 11 bases and 4 bases respectively, with 11 bases between them. Germline V lookup: CDR1 MNHNS, CDR2 SASEGT. This CDR3 is CALGGSTEAFF. DNA of the CDR3: TGTGCCCTCGGAGGGAGCACTGAAGCTTTCTTT.

The chain links TRBV4-1 to TRBJ1-5, with D uncertain. There are 17 residues in the CDR3. Germline-derived CDR1 and CDR2 are MGHRA and YSYEKL. V was cut by 1 base and J by 1 base, with 14 bases left in between. DNA of the CDR3: TGCGCCAGCAGCCAAGTTACTATAGTAGAGAGCAATCAGCCCCAGCATTTT. It encodes CASSQVTIVESNQPQHF.

In nucleotides, the CDR3 is TGTGCCTGGCTTGGCGGACTAGCGGGGGGCGGTGGTTTAGGTAGGGCGGAACAAGAGACCCAGTACTTC. Its translation: CAWLGGLAGGGGLGRAEQETQYF. This chain joins TRBV30 and TRBJ2-5, with 14 positions matching TRBD2. J was trimmed by 2 bases and V by 5 bases; bases with no gene match: 28. Germline-derived CDR1 and CDR2 are GTSNPN and SVGIG (reference sequence). This CDR3 is 23 amino acids long.

This chain uses TRBV4-1 with TRBJ2-7, with D possibly matching TRBD1 (6 bases). Germline V gives CDR1 MGHRA, CDR2 YSYEKL. V lost 0 bases and J lost 2, with 17 bases in between. The CDR3 is 17 residues long. The CDR3 reads CASSQEVGQGLAYEQYF. CDR3 DNA: TGCGCCAGCAGCCAAGAGGTAGGTCAGGGGTTGGCCTACGAGCAGTACTTC.

The chain recombines TRBV25-1 with TRBJ2-3; 7 positions match TRBD2. Germline CDR1 and CDR2: MGHDK and SYGVNS. The junction had 10 bases not matched to a gene; V was cut back by 5 bases and J by 5 bases. The CDR3 spans 15 residues. The CDR3 DNA is TGTGCCAGCAGTTTTGGCGGGAGCAAATTAGATACGCAGTATTTT. Protein: CASSFGGSKLDTQYF.

The genes are TRBV5-4 and TRBJ1-5, with a tentative D call TRBD1 (5 bases). This CDR3 spans 14 amino acids. The ends were cut back, 1 base at V and 5 bases at J, with 10 bases in the middle. Germline V gene sequence: CDR1 SGHNT, CDR2 YYREEE (reference sequence). The CDR3 bases are TGTGCCAGCAGCTTGTTTGGGGGGGATCAGCCCCAGCATTTT. Amino acid sequence: CASSLFGGDQPQHF.